Detailed here is one T cell receptor (beta chain). The data were obtained in a study of blood T cell repertoires in COVID-19. Sequenced by immunoSEQ multiplex PCR; TCRdb stores in-frame clones only, minus some. Counted here are 240,000 or so clones, 80% to 85% occurring once; the ten biggest clones make up around 3.4%. This CDR3 region has 16 residues. The trim removed 0 bases at V and 4 bases at J, leaving 9 bases unmatched. Per the germline V gene, CDR1 is SGHKS and CDR2 is YYEKEE (reference sequence). The receptor was isolated from a woman between 18 and 30 years old with acute or convalescent COVID-19. The sequenced sample consisted of peripheral blood. The chain links TRBV5-5 to TRBJ2-7; 8 nucleotides match TRBD1. CDR3 loop: CASSLAGQANGYEQYF. Written as DNA, the CDR3 is TGTGCCAGCAGCTTGGCGGGACAGGCCAACGGGTACGAGCAGTACTTC.